The clone carrying this T cell receptor beta chain was picked up a small number of times. Its cognate antigen is unknown. This entry belongs to a study of T cell repertoires in cytomegalovirus infection. Study results and caveats: The study identified carriers of CMV plus the relevant HLA from cumulative public TCR beta family frequency.

TCRdb reprocessed the reads with MiXCR, giving one entry per CDR3 protein. The data contain almost 500,000 distinct CDR3 sequences, around 10% of them seen just once; the ten biggest clones take up 10%. The TCR sequence derives from a human donor in good health (CMV status not recorded). Some clones in this sample may be carry-over from other donors' samples. Sequenced material: PBMCs.

The CDR3 bases are TGTGCCTGGAGTGTAGGAACTAGCGGGAGTTATGGTGAGCAGTTCTTC. This translates into CAWSVGTSGSYGEQFF. The chain is built from TRBV30 and TRBJ2-1, with TRBD2 identical over 11 bases. CDR3 length equals 16 residues. With V trimmed by 0 bases and J by 9 bases, 10 bases remained unmatched. Germline V CDR1 and CDR2: GTSNPN, SVGIG (reference sequence).